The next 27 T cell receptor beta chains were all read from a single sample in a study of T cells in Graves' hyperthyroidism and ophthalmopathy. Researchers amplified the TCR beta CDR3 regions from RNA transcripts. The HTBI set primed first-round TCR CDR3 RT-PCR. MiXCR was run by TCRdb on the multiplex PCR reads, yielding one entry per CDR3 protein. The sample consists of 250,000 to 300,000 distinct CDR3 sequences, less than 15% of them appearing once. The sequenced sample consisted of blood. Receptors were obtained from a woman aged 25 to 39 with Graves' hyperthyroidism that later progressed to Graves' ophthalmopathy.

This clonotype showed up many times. CDR3 bases: TGTGCCAGCAGTTTGTGGGGCGCTGGCTACACCTTC. It yields the protein CASSLWGAGYTF. The V gene is TRBV28, the J gene TRBJ1-2, with D possibly TRBD1 on 5 matching bases. V dropped 3 bases and J dropped 7 bases, with 9 bases sitting between them. The CDR3 is made up of 12 amino acids. In germline, CDR1 is MDHEN, CDR2 SYDVKM.

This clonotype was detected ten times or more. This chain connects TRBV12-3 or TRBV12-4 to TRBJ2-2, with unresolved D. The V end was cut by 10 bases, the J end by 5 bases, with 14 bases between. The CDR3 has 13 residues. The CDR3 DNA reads TGTGCCATTCGAGGATCATGGACCGGGGAGCTGTTTTTT. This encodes CAIRGSWTGELFF.

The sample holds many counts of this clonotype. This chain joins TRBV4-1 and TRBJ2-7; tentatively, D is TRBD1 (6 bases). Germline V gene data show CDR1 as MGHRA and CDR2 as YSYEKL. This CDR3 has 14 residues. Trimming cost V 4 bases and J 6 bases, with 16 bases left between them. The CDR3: CASSPPGQWGEQYF. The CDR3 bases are TGCGCCAGCAGCCCCCCGGGACAATGGGGCGAGCAGTACTTC.

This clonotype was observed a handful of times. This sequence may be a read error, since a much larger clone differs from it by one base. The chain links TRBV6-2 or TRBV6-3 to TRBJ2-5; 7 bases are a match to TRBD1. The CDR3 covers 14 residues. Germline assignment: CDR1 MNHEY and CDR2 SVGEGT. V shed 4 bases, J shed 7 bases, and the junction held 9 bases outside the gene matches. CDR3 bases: TGTGCCAGCAGTTCCGCAGGGGGAAGTCCGACCCAGTACTTC. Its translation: CASSSAGGSPTQYF.

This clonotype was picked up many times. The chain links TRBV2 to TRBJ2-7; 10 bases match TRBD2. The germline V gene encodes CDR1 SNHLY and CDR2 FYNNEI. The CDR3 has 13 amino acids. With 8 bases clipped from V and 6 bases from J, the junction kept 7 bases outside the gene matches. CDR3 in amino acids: CASWPSGSIEQYF. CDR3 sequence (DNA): TGTGCCAGCTGGCCTAGCGGGAGTATCGAGCAGTACTTC.

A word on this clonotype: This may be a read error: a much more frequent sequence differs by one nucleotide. The CDR3 spells CASSPGSHNEQFF. Here the CDR3 DNA reads TGTGCCAGCTCACCCGGTTCCCACAATGAGCAGTTCTTC. V and J are TRBV18 and TRBJ2-1; D unclear. This CDR3 spans 13 amino acids. V was cut by 3 bases and J by 5 bases, with 8 bases left in between. Germline values: CDR1 KGHSH, CDR2 LQKENI.

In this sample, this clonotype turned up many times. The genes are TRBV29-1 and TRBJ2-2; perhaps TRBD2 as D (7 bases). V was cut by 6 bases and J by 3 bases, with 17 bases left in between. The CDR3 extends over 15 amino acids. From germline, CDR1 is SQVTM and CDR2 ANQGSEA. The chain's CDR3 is CSVLPTGRDTGELFF. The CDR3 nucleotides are TGCAGCGTCCTACCCACAGGGAGGGACACCGGGGAGCTGTTTTTT.

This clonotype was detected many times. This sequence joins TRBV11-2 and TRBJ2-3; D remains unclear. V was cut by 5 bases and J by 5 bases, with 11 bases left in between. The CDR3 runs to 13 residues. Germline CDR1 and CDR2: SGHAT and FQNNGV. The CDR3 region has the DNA TGTGCCAGCAGCCGAACCCCGATAGATACGCAGTATTTT. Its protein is CASSRTPIDTQYF. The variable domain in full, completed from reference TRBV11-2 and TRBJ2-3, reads EAGVAQSPRYKIIEKRQSVAFWCNPISGHATLYWYQQILGQGPKLLIQFQNNGVVDDSQLPKDRFSAERLKGVDSTLKIQPAKLEDSAVYLCASSRTPIDTQYFGPGTRLTVL.

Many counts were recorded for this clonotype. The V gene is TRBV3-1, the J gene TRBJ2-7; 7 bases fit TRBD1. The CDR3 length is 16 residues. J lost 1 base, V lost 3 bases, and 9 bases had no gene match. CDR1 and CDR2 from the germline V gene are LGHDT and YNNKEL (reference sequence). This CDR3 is CASSQNRDSISYEQYF. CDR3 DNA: TGTGCCAGCAGCCAGAACCGGGACAGCATATCCTACGAGCAGTACTTC.

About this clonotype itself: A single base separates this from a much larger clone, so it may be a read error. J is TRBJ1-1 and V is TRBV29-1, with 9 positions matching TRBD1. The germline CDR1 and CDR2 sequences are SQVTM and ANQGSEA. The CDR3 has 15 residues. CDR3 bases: TGCAGCGTTGGACCCACCGGGACAGGGTGGACTGAAACTTTCTTT. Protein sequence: CSVGPTGTGWTETFF.

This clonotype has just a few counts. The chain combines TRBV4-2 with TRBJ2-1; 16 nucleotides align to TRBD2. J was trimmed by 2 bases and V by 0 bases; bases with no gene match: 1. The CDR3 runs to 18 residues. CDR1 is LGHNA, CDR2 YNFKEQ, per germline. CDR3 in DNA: TGTGCCAGCAGCCAAGATGGGACTAGCGGGGGGGCCTACAATGAGCAGTTCTTC. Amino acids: CASSQDGTSGGAYNEQFF.

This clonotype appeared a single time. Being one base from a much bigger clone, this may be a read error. The CDR3 spells CSVEDRARQTCNEQFF. The CDR3 coding sequence is TGCAGCGTTGAAGATAGGGCTCGCCAAACCTGCAATGAGCAGTTCTTC. The V gene is TRBV29-1, the J gene TRBJ2-1; D is ambiguous. The CDR3 runs 16 residues. The germline CDR1 and CDR2 sequences are SQVTM and ANQGSEA. V lost 0 bases, J lost 6 bases, and 18 bases lay in between.

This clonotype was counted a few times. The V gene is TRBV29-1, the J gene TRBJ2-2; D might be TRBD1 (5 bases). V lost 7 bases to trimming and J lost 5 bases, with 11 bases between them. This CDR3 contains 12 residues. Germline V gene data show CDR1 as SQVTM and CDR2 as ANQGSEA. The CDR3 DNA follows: TGCAGCGCTCCCAGGGTGACCGGGGAGCTGTTTTTT. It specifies CSAPRVTGELFF.

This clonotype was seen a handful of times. The CDR3 coding sequence is TGCAGTGCTAGAGGACAGGGGGCCTCTGGGGCCAACGTCCTGACTTTC. Protein: CSARGQGASGANVLTF. This rearrangement joins TRBV20-1 to TRBJ2-6; 10 nucleotides agree with TRBD1. This CDR3 region has 16 residues. The ends lost 1 base at V and 0 bases at J; junction bases unmatched: 0. Germline CDR1 reads DFQATT; CDR2 reads SNEGSKA (reference sequence).

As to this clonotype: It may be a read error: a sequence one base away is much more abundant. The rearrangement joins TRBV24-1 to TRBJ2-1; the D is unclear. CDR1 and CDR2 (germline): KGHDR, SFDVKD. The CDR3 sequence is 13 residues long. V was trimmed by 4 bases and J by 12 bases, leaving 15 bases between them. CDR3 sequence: CATSDDSAYAQFF. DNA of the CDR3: TGTGCCACCAGTGACGATAGTGCTTATGCGCAGTTCTTC.

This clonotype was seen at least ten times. This chain's CDR3 is CASSAAGSHYEQYF. CDR3 bases: TGTGCCAGCAGCGCAGCCGGGTCTCACTACGAGCAGTACTTC. The V and J genes are TRBV9 and TRBJ2-7, with D unresolved. Trimming cost V 3 bases and J 3 bases, with 13 bases left between them. CDR1 SGDLS and CDR2 YYNGEE come from the germline V gene. CDR3 length: 14 residues.

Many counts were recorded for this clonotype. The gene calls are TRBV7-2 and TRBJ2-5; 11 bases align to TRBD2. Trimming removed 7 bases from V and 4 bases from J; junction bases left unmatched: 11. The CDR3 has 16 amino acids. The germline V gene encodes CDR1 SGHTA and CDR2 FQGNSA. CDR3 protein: CASTPGTSGVRETQYF. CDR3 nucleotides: TGTGCCAGCACCCCTGGGACTAGCGGAGTAAGAGAGACCCAGTACTTC.

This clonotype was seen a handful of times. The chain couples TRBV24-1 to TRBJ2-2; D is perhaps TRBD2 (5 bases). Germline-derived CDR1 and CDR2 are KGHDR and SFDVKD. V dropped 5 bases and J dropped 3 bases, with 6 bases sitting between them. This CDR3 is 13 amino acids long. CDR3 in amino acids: CATSGGYTGELFF. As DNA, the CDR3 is TGTGCCACCAGTGGCGGGTACACCGGGGAGCTGTTTTTT.

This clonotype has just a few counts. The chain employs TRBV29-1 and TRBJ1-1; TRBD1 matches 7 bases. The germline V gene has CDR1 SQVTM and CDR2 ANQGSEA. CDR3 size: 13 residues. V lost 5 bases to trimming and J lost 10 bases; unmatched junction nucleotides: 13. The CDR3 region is CSVLRGRQGIAFF. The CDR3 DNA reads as TGCAGCGTTTTACGTGGGAGACAGGGTATAGCTTTCTTT.

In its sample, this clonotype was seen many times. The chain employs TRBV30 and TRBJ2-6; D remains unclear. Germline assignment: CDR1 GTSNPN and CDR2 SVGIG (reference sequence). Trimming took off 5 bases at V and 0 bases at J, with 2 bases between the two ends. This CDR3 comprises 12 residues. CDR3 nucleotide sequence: TGTGCCTGGGACTCTGGGGCCAACGTCCTGACTTTC. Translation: CAWDSGANVLTF.

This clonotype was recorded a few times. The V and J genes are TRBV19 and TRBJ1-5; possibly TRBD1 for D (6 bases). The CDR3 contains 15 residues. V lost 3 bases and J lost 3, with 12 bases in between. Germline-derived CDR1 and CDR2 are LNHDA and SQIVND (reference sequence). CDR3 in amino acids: CASSMGTNSNQPQHF. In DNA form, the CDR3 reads TGTGCCAGTAGTATGGGGACAAATTCCAATCAGCCCCAGCATTTT.

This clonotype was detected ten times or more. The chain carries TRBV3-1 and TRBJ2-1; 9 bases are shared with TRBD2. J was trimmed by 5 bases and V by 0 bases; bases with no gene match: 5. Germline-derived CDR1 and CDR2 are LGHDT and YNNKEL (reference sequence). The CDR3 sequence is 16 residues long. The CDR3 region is CASSQDPAGGDNEQFF. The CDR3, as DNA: TGTGCCAGCAGCCAAGATCCTGCGGGAGGGGACAATGAGCAGTTCTTC.

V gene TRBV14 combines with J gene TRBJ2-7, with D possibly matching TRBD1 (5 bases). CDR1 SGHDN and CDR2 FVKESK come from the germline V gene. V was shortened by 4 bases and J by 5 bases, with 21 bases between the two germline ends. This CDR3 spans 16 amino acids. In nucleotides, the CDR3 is TGTGCCAGCAGCCTACGGGCGGCAGGGTTTAACGACGAGCAGTACTTC. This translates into CASSLRAAGFNDEQYF. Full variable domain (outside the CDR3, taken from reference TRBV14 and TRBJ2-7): EAGVTQFPSHSVIEKGQTVTLRCDPISGHDNLYWYRRVMGKEIKFLLHFVKESKQDESGMPNNRFLAERTGGTYSTLKVQPAELEDSGVYFCASSLRAAGFNDEQYFGPGTRLTVT.

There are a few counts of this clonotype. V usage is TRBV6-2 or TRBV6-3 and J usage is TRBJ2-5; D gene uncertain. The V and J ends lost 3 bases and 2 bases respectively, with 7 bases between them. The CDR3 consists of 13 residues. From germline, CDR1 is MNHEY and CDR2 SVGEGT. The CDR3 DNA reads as TGTGCCAGCAGTTATCCTATACAAGAGACCCAGTACTTC. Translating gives CASSYPIQETQYF.

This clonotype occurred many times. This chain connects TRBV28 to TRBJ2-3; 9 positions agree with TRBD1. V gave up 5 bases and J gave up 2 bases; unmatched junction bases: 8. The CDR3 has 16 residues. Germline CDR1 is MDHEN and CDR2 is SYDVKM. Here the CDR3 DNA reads TGTGCCAGCAGTAGGGGACAGGGACCAACCACAGATACGCAGTATTTT. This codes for CASSRGQGPTTDTQYF.

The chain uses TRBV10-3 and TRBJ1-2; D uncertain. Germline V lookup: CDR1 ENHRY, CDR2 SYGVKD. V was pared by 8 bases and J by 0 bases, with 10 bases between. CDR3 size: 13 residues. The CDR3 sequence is CAIHGSANYGYTF. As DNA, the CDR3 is TGTGCCATCCACGGCAGCGCTAACTATGGCTACACCTTC.

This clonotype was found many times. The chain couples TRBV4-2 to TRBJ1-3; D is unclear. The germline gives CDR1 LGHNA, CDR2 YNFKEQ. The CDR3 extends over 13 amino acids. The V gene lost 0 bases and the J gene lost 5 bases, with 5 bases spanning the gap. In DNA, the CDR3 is TGTGCCAGCAGCCAAGACCTGAGAAACACCATATATTTT. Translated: CASSQDLRNTIYF.